One and the same sample provided the 5 T cell receptor beta chains below, sequenced in a study of blood T cell repertoires in COVID-19. This table comes from immunoSEQ multiplex PCR, and its TCRdb copy is limited to in-frame clones, with some not included. The table shows fewer than 70,000 clones, with roughly 80% occurring only once. Sequencing was done on a sample of peripheral blood. All receptors come from a woman aged 80 or over with acute or convalescent COVID-19.

The CDR3 DNA reads as TGCAGCGGGAGGGACCGGAACTATGGCTACACCTTC. Its translation: CSGRDRNYGYTF. V is TRBV29-1 and J is TRBJ1-2; weak D call: TRBD1 (5 bases). Germline CDR1 SQVTM, CDR2 ANQGSEA. The CDR3 loop spans 12 amino acids. Deletions cut 7 bases from V and 2 bases from J, with 11 bases between.

The chain carries TRBV11-2 and TRBJ1-4; 8 positions match TRBD1. Germline trimming cut 1 base from V and 10 bases from J; bases unmatched to any gene: 11. Germline CDR1 and CDR2: SGHAT and FQNNGV. The CDR3 is 16 amino acids. The CDR3 sequence: CASSLGSRTGLGKLFF. In DNA form, the CDR3 reads TGTGCCAGCAGCTTAGGGTCCAGGACAGGGTTGGGAAAACTGTTTTTT.

The chain carries TRBV7-2 and TRBJ1-2, with 7 positions matching TRBD1. Germline CDR1 reads SGHTA; CDR2 reads FQGNSA. With V trimmed by 2 bases and J by 6 bases, 15 bases remained unmatched. There are 17 residues in the CDR3. The CDR3 DNA sequence: TGTGCCAGCAGCTTATTTTCAGGGGGGACCCAGTACCATGGCTACACCTTC. It is translated as CASSLFSGGTQYHGYTF.

The chain carries TRBV7-9 and TRBJ2-1; TRBD2 aligns across 16 bases. This CDR3 is built from 16 residues. V dropped 5 bases and J dropped 9; count of bases not matched to a gene: 7. Germline CDR1 is SEHNR and CDR2 is FQNEAQ (reference sequence). This chain's CDR3 is CASSEGTSGGAGEQFF. The CDR3 DNA reads TGTGCCAGCAGCGAAGGGACTAGCGGGGGGGCCGGTGAGCAGTTCTTC.

The chain has TRBV10-3 and TRBJ1-1; D is possibly TRBD1 (5 bases). Trimming removed 0 bases from V and 8 bases from J, with 7 bases in between. There are 12 residues in the CDR3. Looked up from germline, CDR1 is ENHRY and CDR2 is SYGVKD. The CDR3 loop is CAISESQVEAFF. CDR3 nucleotides: TGTGCCATCAGTGAGTCACAGGTCGAAGCTTTCTTT.